Below are 13 T cell receptor beta chains sequenced from a single sample in a study of high-grade serous ovarian cancer treatment subgroups. Tumor tissue was taken before any definitive surgery or chemotherapy was given. Some clones are missing from TCRdb's copy, which holds only in-frame ones; the method was immunoSEQ multiplex PCR. This sample carries around 8,500 clones, roughly three quarters of them seen once, and the ten largest clones take nearly 6.5%. Material for sequencing was tumor tissue. These receptors all stem from a human donor with high-grade serous ovarian cancer.

The chain links TRBV4-1 to TRBJ2-5; TRBD2 aligns across 10 bases. Germline V gene data show CDR1 as MGHRA and CDR2 as YSYEKL. The CDR3 length is 17 residues. Germline trimming cut 0 bases from V and 5 bases from J; bases unmatched to any gene: 9. CDR3 in amino acids: CASSQEKWASGGETQYF. The CDR3 DNA sequence: TGCGCCAGCAGCCAAGAAAAGTGGGCTAGCGGGGGTGAGACCCAGTACTTC.

V is TRBV18 and J is TRBJ1-6, with a possible D match to TRBD1 (6 bases). Trimming pared 2 bases from V and 6 bases from J, leaving 14 bases between. The CDR3 length is 16 residues. Germline V gene sequence: CDR1 KGHSH, CDR2 LQKENI. In DNA, the CDR3 is TGTGCCAGCTCACCAAACTCCGGGACATCTAATTCACCCCTCCACTTT. It yields the protein CASSPNSGTSNSPLHF.

With regard to this clone: Mismatch with germline at one junction end may stem from a read error. V gene TRBV5-4 combines with J gene TRBJ1-3; D is unresolved. The CDR3 totals 14 residues. In germline, CDR1 is SGHNT, CDR2 YYREEE (reference sequence). For the CDR3, the DNA is TGCGCCAGCAGCCGGGATACCTCTGGAAACACCATATATTTT. Protein sequence: CASSRDTSGNTIYF.

The chain couples TRBV6-4 to TRBJ2-1; D uncertain. V shed 2 bases and J shed 0 bases, with 8 bases lying between them. The germline CDR1 and CDR2 sequences are MRHNA and SNTAGT. CDR3 size: 15 residues. The CDR3 region has the DNA TGTGCCAGCAGTGACGGGGTCGACTCCTACAATGAGCAGTTCTTC. This encodes CASSDGVDSYNEQFF.

On this clone itself: Other DNA sequences of this sample code for an identical CDR3. J is TRBJ2-2 and V is TRBV5-1; 16 bases fit TRBD2. The germline V gene encodes CDR1 SGHRS and CDR2 YFSETQ. With V trimmed by 2 bases and J by 5 bases, 6 bases remained unmatched. This CDR3 spans 18 amino acids. CDR3 in DNA: TGCGCCAGCAGCTTCGGGACTAGCGGGGGGGCATATACCGGGGAGCTGTTTTTT. The encoded protein is CASSFGTSGGAYTGELFF.

The rearrangement uses TRBV2 and TRBJ2-6, with TRBD1 identical over 7 bases. The ends lost 10 bases at V and 3 bases at J; junction bases unmatched: 9. Per the germline V gene, CDR1 is SNHLY and CDR2 is FYNNEI. The CDR3 contains 15 residues. The CDR3 DNA sequence: TGTGCCATTACCAGACAGGGCGGTGGGGCCAACGTCCTGACTTTC. Translated, it gives CAITRQGGGANVLTF.

The chain is built from TRBV9 and TRBJ2-3, with TRBD2 matching over 10 bases. There are 16 residues in the CDR3. Unmatched junction bases numbered 2, after V lost 0 bases and J lost 1 base. Per germline, CDR1 SGDLS and CDR2 YYNGEE. CDR3 in DNA: TGTGCCAGCAGCGTAGGGCTAGCGGGGGGCACAGATACGCAGTATTTT. Translated, it gives CASSVGLAGGTDTQYF.

The J gene is TRBJ1-2, the V gene TRBV6-1; D not resolved. The V gene's germline CDR1 is MNHNS and CDR2 SASEGT. V lost 5 bases, J lost 5 bases, and 15 bases lay in between. The CDR3 loop spans 14 amino acids. CDR3 amino acids: CASSTNIGPYGYTF. The CDR3 DNA sequence: TGTGCCAGCAGTACAAATATAGGCCCTTATGGCTACACCTTC.

This clone was observed a few times. The chain carries TRBV6-6 and TRBJ1-1; the D is unclear. Germline V gene lookup returns CDR1 MNHNY and CDR2 SVGAGI (reference sequence). This CDR3 contains 12 residues. V lost 5 bases, J lost 6 bases, and 10 bases lay in between. The CDR3 spells CASSLRISEAFF. Here the CDR3 DNA reads TGTGCCAGCAGTCTCCGGATTTCTGAAGCTTTCTTT.

The J gene is TRBJ2-3, the V gene TRBV10-3, with 7 nucleotides matching TRBD1. The germline CDR1 and CDR2 sequences are ENHRY and SYGVKD. This CDR3 has 15 amino acids. With 10 bases clipped from V and 3 bases from J, the junction kept 13 bases outside the gene matches. The CDR3: CATAARGRGTDTQYF. The CDR3 DNA sequence: TGTGCCACCGCGGCGAGGGGGCGAGGGACAGATACGCAGTATTTT.

This clone was recorded once. This sequence joins TRBV9 and TRBJ2-5, with TRBD1 identical over 7 bases. V shed 0 bases, J shed 2 bases, and the junction held 7 bases outside the gene matches. The CDR3 length is 16 residues. Germline V gene lookup returns CDR1 SGDLS and CDR2 YYNGEE. The CDR3 is CASSVAFQGEQETQYF. In DNA form, the CDR3 reads TGTGCCAGCAGCGTAGCTTTCCAGGGGGAGCAAGAGACCCAGTACTTC.

The chain uses TRBV5-1 and TRBJ1-1; 7 bases fit TRBD1. CDR3 size: 14 residues. J was trimmed by 1 base and V by 5 bases; bases with no gene match: 5. Germline CDR1 and CDR2: SGHRS and YFSETQ. CDR3 sequence: CASSPGQPNTEAFF. CDR3 coding DNA: TGCGCCAGCAGTCCGGGACAGCCGAACACTGAAGCTTTCTTT.

The chain recombines TRBV19 with TRBJ1-1; D gene ambiguous. The ends were cut back, 3 bases at V and 4 bases at J, with 6 bases in the middle. The CDR3 has 12 amino acids. Germline V gene sequence: CDR1 LNHDA, CDR2 SQIVND (reference sequence). The DNA for the CDR3 is TGTGCCAGTAGTATTTTCGGCACTGAAGCTTTCTTT. This encodes CASSIFGTEAFF.